A selection of T cell receptor beta chains follows, all from one sample in a study of T-cell memory formation after mild COVID-19. TCRdb re-analysed the 5' RACE reads in MiXCR, keeping a single row per CDR3 protein. The sample lists 470,000 or so distinct CDR3 sequences; 20% were seen once. The sample taken for sequencing was PBMCs or a T cell subset sorted from them (not recorded which). The receptors here all came from an adult woman who had mild COVID-19 (a few samples of this study predate the infection). Cell type and time point are not known. Each CDR3 is given with its conserved first and last residue. D genes are given only for firm matches. Some rows have no size entry. The others give once, few or many, or a class for an expanded clone.

D: TRBD1
V: TRBV6-5
size: few
J: TRBJ1-1
CDR3: CASSRTGGLNTEAFF
DNA: TGTGCCAGCAGTCGCACAGGGGGTCTTAACACTGAAGCTTTCTTT

D: TRBD1
V: TRBV7-9
size: -
J: TRBJ2-4
CDR3: CASSHKVGQGYIQYF
DNA: TGTGCCAGCAGTCATAAGGTCGGACAGGGGTACATTCAGTACTTC

D: -
V: TRBV19
size: few
J: TRBJ1-2
CDR3: CASSRWVSYGYTF
DNA: TGTGCCAGTAGCCGGTGGGTCAGCTATGGCTACACCTTC

D: -
V: TRBV4-1
size: few
J: TRBJ2-1
CDR3: CASSQVGPVYNEQFF
DNA: TGCGCCAGCAGCCAAGTTGGTCCAGTCTACAATGAGCAGTTCTTC

D: -
V: TRBV7-8
size: -
J: TRBJ2-7
CDR3: CASSPNGGGPGITTYEQYF
DNA: TGTGCCAGCAGCCCGAATGGTGGGGGACCTGGTATTACGACCTACGAGCAGTACTTC

D: -
V: TRBV18
size: few
J: TRBJ1-3
CDR3: CASSPPPRHTIYF
DNA: TGTGCCAGCTCACCCCCGCCTCGTCACACCATATATTTT

D: TRBD1
V: TRBV7-2
size: -
J: TRBJ1-2
CDR3: CASSWTGAGYTF
DNA: TGTGCCAGCAGCTGGACAGGGGCTGGCTACACCTTC

D: TRBD2
V: TRBV5-1
size: few
J: TRBJ2-4
CDR3: CASSLALGGSKNIQYF
DNA: TGCGCCAGCAGCTTGGCCTTGGGAGGGTCCAAAAACATTCAGTACTTC

D: -
V: TRBV7-9
size: -
J: TRBJ2-2
CDR3: CASSLLSGPNTGELFF
DNA: TGTGCCAGCAGCTTACTGAGCGGGCCGAACACCGGGGAGCTGTTTTTT

D: -
V: TRBV24-1
size: many
J: TRBJ2-3
CDR3: CATSGGSTDTQYF
DNA: TGTGCCACCTCCGGCGGGAGCACAGATACGCAGTATTTT

D: -
V: TRBV2
size: -
J: TRBJ1-1
CDR3: CASTLRAGLNTEAFF
DNA: TGTGCCAGCACTCTCAGGGCAGGGTTGAACACTGAAGCTTTCTTT

D: TRBD2
V: TRBV7-6
size: -
J: TRBJ2-1
CDR3: CASSRTSGSGLPTNEQFF
DNA: TGTGCCAGCAGCAGGACTAGCGGGAGTGGTCTCCCTACCAATGAGCAGTTCTTC

D: -
V: TRBV27
size: -
J: TRBJ1-1
CDR3: CASSLKGNEAFF
DNA: TGTGCCAGCAGTTTGAAAGGCAATGAAGCTTTCTTT

D: -
V: TRBV27
size: -
J: TRBJ1-1
CDR3: CASSFGRGGNTEAFF
DNA: TGTGCCAGCAGTTTCGGGCGGGGAGGAAACACTGAAGCTTTCTTT

D: TRBD1
V: TRBV2
size: many
J: TRBJ1-2
CDR3: CASSPDRVGGYTF
DNA: TGTGCCAGCAGTCCTGACAGGGTGGGCGGCTACACCTTC

D: -
V: TRBV12-3/TRBV12-4
size: many
J: TRBJ1-5
CDR3: CASSLGNQPQHF
DNA: TGTGCCAGCAGCTTAGGCAATCAGCCCCAGCATTTT

D: TRBD2
V: TRBV7-9
size: -
J: TRBJ2-1
CDR3: CASSNVLAGANNEQFF
DNA: TGTGCCAGCAGCAACGTTCTAGCGGGAGCTAACAATGAGCAGTTCTTC

D: -
V: TRBV29-1
size: -
J: TRBJ1-2
CDR3: CSVEDGGDSPYGYTF
DNA: TGCAGCGTTGAAGATGGAGGAGACAGTCCCTATGGCTACACCTTC

D: TRBD1
V: TRBV12-3/TRBV12-4
size: many
J: TRBJ1-4
CDR3: CASIPPRGTETNEKLFF
DNA: TGTGCCAGCATCCCTCCTCGAGGGACAGAAACTAATGAAAAACTGTTTTTT

D: TRBD2
V: TRBV7-8
size: -
J: TRBJ2-1
CDR3: CASRMGLAGGPEENEQFF
DNA: TGTGCCAGCAGGATGGGACTAGCGGGAGGGCCAGAGGAGAATGAGCAGTTCTTC

D: -
V: TRBV15
size: -
J: TRBJ2-1
CDR3: CATSIERYNEQFF
DNA: TGTGCCACCAGCATCGAGAGATACAATGAGCAGTTCTTC

D: -
V: TRBV20-1
size: -
J: TRBJ1-1
CDR3: CSARGPGNTEAFF
DNA: TGCAGTGCTAGAGGCCCAGGGAACACTGAAGCTTTCTTT

D: -
V: TRBV27
size: -
J: TRBJ2-7
CDR3: CASSLYAGAYEQYF
DNA: TGTGCCAGCAGTTTATATGCAGGGGCCTACGAGCAGTACTTC

D: -
V: TRBV15
size: few
J: TRBJ2-2
CDR3: CATSRRAPNTGELFF
DNA: TGTGCCACCAGCAGAAGGGCCCCGAACACCGGGGAGCTGTTTTTT